This entry features one TCR beta chain sequence. Its antigen is not identified. These data are taken from a study of cytomegalovirus exposure and HLA in healthy donors. Trimming removed 5 bases at V and 7 bases at J, with 12 bases between. The CDR3 is made up of 13 amino acids. Germline CDR1 is SGHRS and CDR2 is YFSETQ. Assay used: immunoSEQ multiplex PCR; TCRdb lists only in-frame clones, some missing. The table includes around 130,000 clones, more than 75% detected once. The donors were members of the validation cohort comprising about 130 subjects, separate from the approximately 700-subject first cohort. Whole-study results and caveats: Cytomegalovirus association was assigned to more than 150 TCR beta chains. In vitro confirmation showed three CMV-associated chains to be CMV antigen specific. The tendency of first-cohort TCR clusters to co-occur in the 120 validation repertoires was identified by a subsequent analysis.

J is TRBJ2-2 and V is TRBV5-1; D perhaps matches TRBD2 (6 bases). The receptor was derived from a young woman in good health and CMV-seronegative. The sequenced sample consisted of PBMCs. The CDR3 here is CASSPGTYGELFF. DNA for the CDR3: TGCGCCAGCAGTCCCGGGACTTACGGGGAGCTGTTTTTT.